This TCR beta chain was identified during a study of cytomegalovirus exposure and HLA in healthy donors. Study context: There were 90 million to 140 million unique TCR beta sequences, drawn from about 190 million T cells, in an earlier analysis.

The PCR contained 60 Vbeta and 13 Jbeta primers. The data were produced by immunoSEQ multiplex PCR, yet TCRdb's version contains in-frame clones alone and is incomplete. The repertoire holds some 67,000 clones, with 78% as singletons. Comment on this clone: Its specificity is not known.

Trimming took off 6 bases at V and 2 bases at J, with 16 bases between the two ends. Germline loops: CDR1 SGHRS, CDR2 YFSETQ. The CDR3 contains 15 residues. Overall study findings and caveats: Researchers reported in a later analysis that a missense DCLRE1C variant was tied to TCR beta V- and J-gene trimming.

Specimen: PBMCs. This rearrangement joins TRBV5-1 to TRBJ2-3; D perhaps matches TRBD2 (6 bases). The receptor's source is a man aged 40-49 years in good health and CMV-seronegative. The CDR3 bases are TGCGCCAGCACCCTGCCTAGCGCGCCCACAGATACGCAGTATTTT. Translating gives CASTLPSAPTDTQYF.